These T cell receptor beta chains were read from a single sample in a study of human versus mouse CDR3 diversity and MHC coevolution. The table came from immunoSEQ multiplex PCR; TCRdb's copy has only in-frame clones and leaves some out. The profile covers about 80,000 clones, with around 93% appearing a single time and 1.1% to 1.5% taken by the ten largest. What was sequenced was naive CD4+ T cells from blood. These receptors were collected from a person aged 30 to 70 in good health. Both conserved end residues are part of each CDR3. Each record gives: D gene, J gene, CDR3 length, clone size, V gene, CDR3 protein. D genes are given only for firm matches. Not all rows give a size; the values are once, few, many and, for expanded clones, a class.

>-|TRBJ2-1|17|-|TRBV10-3
CAIKPPSVAGSYNEQFF
>TRBD1|TRBJ2-1|15|-|TRBV5-4
CASNKDRGLYNEQFF
>-|TRBJ2-2|16|-|TRBV5-1
CASSLVGTFDTGELFF
>TRBD1|TRBJ2-1|15|-|TRBV11-1
CASSLDRGSYNEQFF
>-|TRBJ1-1|15|once|TRBV14
CASSPLGEGHTEAFF
>-|TRBJ2-7|14|-|TRBV7-9
CASSLAGTTYEQYF
>-|TRBJ1-1|13|-|TRBV7-2
CASSLRLNTEAFF
>-|TRBJ1-6|16|-|TRBV5-1
CASSQPGGGGNSPLHF
>TRBD1|TRBJ2-7|15|-|TRBV18
CASSPGQGGFNEQYF
>-|TRBJ2-7|15|-|TRBV28
CASSLWGRGSYEQYF
>-|TRBJ1-5|14|-|TRBV4-1
CASSQEGGNQPQHF
>TRBD2|TRBJ2-1|17|-|TRBV19
CASSTYTSSGRPNEQFF
>-|TRBJ2-7|15|-|TRBV18
CASSPGSRGSYEQYF
>TRBD1|TRBJ1-2|15|-|TRBV7-9
CASSPRDRVGYGYTF
>-|TRBJ2-7|11|-|TRBV5-1
CASNLQDEQYF
>-|TRBJ1-2|15|-|TRBV9
CASSVMTASPSGYTF
>-|TRBJ1-1|12|-|TRBV5-4
CASSLAQTEAFF
>-|TRBJ1-2|12|-|TRBV7-8
CASSLEFGGYTF
>-|TRBJ1-1|13|-|TRBV19
CASSIFEGGEAFF
>TRBD2|TRBJ2-5|16|-|TRBV5-1
CASSLVGTSGEETQYF
>-|TRBJ1-1|15|-|TRBV18
CASSPESRGNTEAFF
>-|TRBJ2-7|16|-|TRBV27
CASSSHPGVLVYEQYF
>TRBD2|TRBJ2-3|15|-|TRBV28
CASSFSGTLGNTQYF
>-|TRBJ1-1|13|-|TRBV11-3
CASSFLRETEAFF
>TRBD1|TRBJ1-4|15|-|TRBV4-1
CASSQLTGAHEKLFF
>-|TRBJ1-1|12|once|TRBV2
CASSPRNTEAFF
>-|TRBJ2-3|13|-|TRBV5-1
CASSSGYTDTQYF
>-|TRBJ2-6|17|-|TRBV19
CASSIPTAFSGANVLTF